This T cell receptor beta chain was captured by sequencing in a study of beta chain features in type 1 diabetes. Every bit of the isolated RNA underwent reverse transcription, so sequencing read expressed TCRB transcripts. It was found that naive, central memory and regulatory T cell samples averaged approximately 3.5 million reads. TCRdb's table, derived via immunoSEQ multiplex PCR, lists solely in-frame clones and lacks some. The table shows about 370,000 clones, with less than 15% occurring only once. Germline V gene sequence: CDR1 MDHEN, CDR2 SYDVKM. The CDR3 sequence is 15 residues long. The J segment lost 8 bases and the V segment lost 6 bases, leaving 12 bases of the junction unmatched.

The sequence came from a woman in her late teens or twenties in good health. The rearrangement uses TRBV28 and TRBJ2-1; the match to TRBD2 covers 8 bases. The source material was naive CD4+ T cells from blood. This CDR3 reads CASSQSGSLSHEQFF. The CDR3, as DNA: TGTGCCAGCAGCCAAAGCGGGAGCCTCTCCCATGAGCAGTTCTTC.